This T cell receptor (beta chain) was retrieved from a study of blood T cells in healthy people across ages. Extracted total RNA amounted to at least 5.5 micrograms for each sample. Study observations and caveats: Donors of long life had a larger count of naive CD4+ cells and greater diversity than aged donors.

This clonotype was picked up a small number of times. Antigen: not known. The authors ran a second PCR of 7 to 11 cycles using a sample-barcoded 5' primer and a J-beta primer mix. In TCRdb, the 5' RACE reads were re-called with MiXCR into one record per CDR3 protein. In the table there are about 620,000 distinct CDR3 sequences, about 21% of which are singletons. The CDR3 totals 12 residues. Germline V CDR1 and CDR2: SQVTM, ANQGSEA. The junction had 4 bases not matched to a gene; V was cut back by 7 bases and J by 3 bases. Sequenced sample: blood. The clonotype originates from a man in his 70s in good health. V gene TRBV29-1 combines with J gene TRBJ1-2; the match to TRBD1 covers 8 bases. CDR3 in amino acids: CSAPGQDYGYTF. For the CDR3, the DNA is TGCAGCGCTCCGGGACAGGACTATGGCTACACCTTC.